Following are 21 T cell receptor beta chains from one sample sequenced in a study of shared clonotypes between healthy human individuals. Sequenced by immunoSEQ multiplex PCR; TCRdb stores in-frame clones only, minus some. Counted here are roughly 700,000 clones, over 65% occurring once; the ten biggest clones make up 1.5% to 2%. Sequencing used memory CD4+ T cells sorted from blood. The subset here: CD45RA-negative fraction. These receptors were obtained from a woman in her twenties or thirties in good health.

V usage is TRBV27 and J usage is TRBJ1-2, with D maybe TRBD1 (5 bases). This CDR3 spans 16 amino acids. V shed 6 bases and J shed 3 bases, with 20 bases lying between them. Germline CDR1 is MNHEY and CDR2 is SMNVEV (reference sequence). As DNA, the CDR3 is TGTGCCAGCAGCCGCACCACAGGAATAGACTACTATGGCTACACCTTC. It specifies CASSRTTGIDYYGYTF.

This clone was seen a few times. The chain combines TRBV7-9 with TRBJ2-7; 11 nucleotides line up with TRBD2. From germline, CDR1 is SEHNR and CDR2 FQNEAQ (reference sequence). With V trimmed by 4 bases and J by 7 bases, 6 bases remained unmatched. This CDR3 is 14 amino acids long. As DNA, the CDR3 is TGTGCCAGCAGCTCGGGACTAGCGGCGGGGGAGCAGTACTTC. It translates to CASSSGLAAGEQYF.

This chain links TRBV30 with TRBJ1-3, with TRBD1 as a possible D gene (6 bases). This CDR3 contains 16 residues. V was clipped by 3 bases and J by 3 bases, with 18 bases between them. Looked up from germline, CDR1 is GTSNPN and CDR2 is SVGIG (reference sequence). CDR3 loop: CAWSLQGAQFGNTIYF. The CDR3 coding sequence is TGTGCCTGGAGCCTACAGGGCGCACAGTTTGGAAACACCATATATTTT.

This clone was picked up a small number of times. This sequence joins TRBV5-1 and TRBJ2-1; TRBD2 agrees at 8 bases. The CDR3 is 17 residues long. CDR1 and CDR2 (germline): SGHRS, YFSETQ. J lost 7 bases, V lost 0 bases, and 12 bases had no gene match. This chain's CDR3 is CASSLAPGAGAVNEQFF. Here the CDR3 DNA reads TGCGCCAGCAGCTTGGCCCCAGGAGCGGGAGCTGTAAATGAGCAGTTCTTC.

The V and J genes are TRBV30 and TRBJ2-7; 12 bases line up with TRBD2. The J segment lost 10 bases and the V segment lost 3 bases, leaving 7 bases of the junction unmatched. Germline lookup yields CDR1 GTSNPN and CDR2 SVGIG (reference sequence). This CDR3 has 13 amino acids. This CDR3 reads CAWRTSGGLAQYF. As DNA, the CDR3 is TGTGCCTGGAGGACTAGCGGGGGACTTGCCCAGTACTTC.

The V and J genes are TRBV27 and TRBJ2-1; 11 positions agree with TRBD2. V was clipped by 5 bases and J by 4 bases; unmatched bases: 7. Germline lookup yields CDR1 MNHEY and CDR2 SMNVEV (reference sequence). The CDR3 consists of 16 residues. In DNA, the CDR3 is TGTGCCAGCAGTCGAGAGGGACTAGCGGAGTACAATGAGCAGTTCTTC. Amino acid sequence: CASSREGLAEYNEQFF.

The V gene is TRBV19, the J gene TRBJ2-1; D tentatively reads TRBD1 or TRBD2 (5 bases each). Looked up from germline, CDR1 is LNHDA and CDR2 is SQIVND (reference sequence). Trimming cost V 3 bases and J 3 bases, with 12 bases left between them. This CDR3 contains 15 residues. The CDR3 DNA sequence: TGTGCCAGTAGTATTGGTGGGACCCTCTACAATGAGCAGTTCTTC. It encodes CASSIGGTLYNEQFF.

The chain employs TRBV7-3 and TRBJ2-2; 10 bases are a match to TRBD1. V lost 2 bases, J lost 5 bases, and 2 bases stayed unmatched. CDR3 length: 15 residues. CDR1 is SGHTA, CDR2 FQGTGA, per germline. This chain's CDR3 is CASSLGDRGTGELFF. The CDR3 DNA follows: TGTGCCAGCAGCTTAGGGGACAGGGGAACCGGGGAGCTGTTTTTT.

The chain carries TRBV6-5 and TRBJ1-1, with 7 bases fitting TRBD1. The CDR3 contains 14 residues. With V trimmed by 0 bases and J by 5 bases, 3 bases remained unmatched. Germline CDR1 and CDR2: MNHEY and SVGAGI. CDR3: CASSYSGTETEAFF. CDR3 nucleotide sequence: TGTGCCAGCAGTTACTCGGGGACAGAGACTGAAGCTTTCTTT.

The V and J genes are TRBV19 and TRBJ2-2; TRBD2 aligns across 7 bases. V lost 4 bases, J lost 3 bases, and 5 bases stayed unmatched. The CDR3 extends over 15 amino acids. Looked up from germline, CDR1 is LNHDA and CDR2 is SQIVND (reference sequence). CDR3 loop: CASSRRERYTGELFF. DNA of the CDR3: TGTGCCAGTAGTAGGCGGGAGCGATACACCGGGGAGCTGTTTTTT.

In DNA form, the CDR3 reads TGTGCCAGTAGTATTTATTCGACAGGACTCTCCTACGAGCAGTACTTC. This sequence encodes CASSIYSTGLSYEQYF. The rearrangement joins TRBV19 to TRBJ2-7; TRBD1 is a possible D gene (6 bases). V was pared by 3 bases and J by 0 bases, with 15 bases between. The CDR3 has 16 amino acids. From germline, CDR1 is LNHDA and CDR2 SQIVND (reference sequence).

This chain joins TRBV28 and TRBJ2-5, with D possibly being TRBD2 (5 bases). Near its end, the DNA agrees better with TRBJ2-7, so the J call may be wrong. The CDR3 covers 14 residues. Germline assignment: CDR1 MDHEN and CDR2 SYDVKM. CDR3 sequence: CATLRMGVSHEQYF. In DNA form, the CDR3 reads TGTGCCACGCTCCGCATGGGAGTTAGCCACGAGCAGTACTTC.

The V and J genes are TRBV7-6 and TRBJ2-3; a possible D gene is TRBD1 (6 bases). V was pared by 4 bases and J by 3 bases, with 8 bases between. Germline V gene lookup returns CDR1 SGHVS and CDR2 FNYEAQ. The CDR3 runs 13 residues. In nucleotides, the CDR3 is TGTGCCAGCAGCTGGACAGTTACAGATACGCAGTATTTT. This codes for CASSWTVTDTQYF.

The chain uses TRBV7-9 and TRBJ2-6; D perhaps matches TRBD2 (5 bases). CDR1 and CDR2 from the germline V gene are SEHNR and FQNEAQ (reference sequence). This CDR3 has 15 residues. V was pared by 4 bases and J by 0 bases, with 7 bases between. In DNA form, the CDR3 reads TGTGCCAGCAGCTATGAGGGCTCTGGGGCCAACGTCCTGACTTTC. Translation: CASSYEGSGANVLTF.

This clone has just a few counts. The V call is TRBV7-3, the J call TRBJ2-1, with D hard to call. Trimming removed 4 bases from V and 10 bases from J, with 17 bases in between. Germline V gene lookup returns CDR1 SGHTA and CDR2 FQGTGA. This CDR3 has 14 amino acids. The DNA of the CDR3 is TGTGCCAGCAGCTCTGGACCCGGAGTGGGGGAGCAGTTCTTC. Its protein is CASSSGPGVGEQFF.

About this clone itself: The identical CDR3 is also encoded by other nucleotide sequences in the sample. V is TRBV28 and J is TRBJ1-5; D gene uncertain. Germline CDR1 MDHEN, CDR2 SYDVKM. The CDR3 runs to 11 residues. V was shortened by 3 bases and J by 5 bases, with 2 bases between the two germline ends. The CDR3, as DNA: TGTGCCAGCAGTTTCGATCAGCCCCAGCATTTT. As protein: CASSFDQPQHF.

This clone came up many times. The CDR3 DNA reads as TGTGCCAGCAGCAGAGACGGAAGCTCTGGAAACACCATATATTTT. Protein: CASSRDGSSGNTIYF. The chain has TRBV5-4 and TRBJ1-3, with D unresolved. Germline V CDR1 and CDR2: SGHNT, YYREEE (reference sequence). Trimming shortened V by 4 bases and J by 0 bases, and 11 bases separated the two germline ends. The CDR3 is made up of 15 amino acids.

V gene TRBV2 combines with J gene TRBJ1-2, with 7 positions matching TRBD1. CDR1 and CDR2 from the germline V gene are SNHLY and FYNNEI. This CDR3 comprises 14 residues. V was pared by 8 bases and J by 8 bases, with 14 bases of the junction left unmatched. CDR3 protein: CASGRDRGLLGYTF. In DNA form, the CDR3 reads TGTGCCAGCGGACGGGACAGAGGATTATTAGGCTACACCTTC.

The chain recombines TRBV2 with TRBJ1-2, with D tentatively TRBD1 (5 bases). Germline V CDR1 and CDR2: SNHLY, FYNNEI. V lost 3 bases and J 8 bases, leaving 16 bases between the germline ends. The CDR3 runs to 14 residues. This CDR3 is CASSDREGGYGYTF. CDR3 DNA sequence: TGTGCCAGCAGTGACAGGGAGGGTGGCTACGGCTACACCTTC.

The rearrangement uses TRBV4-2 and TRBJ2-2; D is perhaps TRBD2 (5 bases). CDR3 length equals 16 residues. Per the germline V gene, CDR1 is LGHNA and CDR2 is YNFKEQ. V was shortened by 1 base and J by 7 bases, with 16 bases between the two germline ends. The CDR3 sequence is CASSQAWNGEGGELFF. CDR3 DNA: TGTGCCAGCAGCCAAGCTTGGAACGGAGAGGGCGGGGAGCTGTTTTTT.

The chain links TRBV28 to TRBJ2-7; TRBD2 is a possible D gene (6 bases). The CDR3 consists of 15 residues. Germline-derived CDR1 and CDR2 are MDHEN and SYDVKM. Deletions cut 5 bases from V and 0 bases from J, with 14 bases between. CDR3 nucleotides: TGTGCCAGCAGTCAAAGCGGGTCGCTCTCCTACGAGCAGTACTTC. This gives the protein CASSQSGSLSYEQYF.